One sample yielded the 14 T cell receptor beta chains listed below, sequenced in a study of T-cell reconstitution after alpha-beta-depleted transplantation in children. A TCRbeta library incorporating unique molecular identifiers was prepared. One entry per CDR3 protein, called by TCRdb with MiXCR from the PCR reads. Here the sample spans about 97,000 distinct CDR3 sequences, approximately 8% being singletons. Specimen: PBMCs, collected before TCRalphabeta/CD19-depleted stem cell transplant. The receptors stem from a boy aged 2 to 10 with acute lymphoblastic leukemia, due to receive a stem cell transplant.

This clonotype occurred many times. V is TRBV6-1 and J is TRBJ2-1; TRBD2 aligns across 13 bases. CDR1 and CDR2 from the germline V gene are MNHNS and SASEGT. After removal of 3 bases from V and 9 bases from J, the junction contained 5 bases not matched to a gene. The CDR3 runs 15 residues. In DNA, the CDR3 is TGTGCCAGCAGTGAGCGGACTAGCGGGGGTTCTGAGCAGTTCTTC. Protein product: CASSERTSGGSEQFF.

Many counts were recorded for this clonotype. A junction boundary mismatches the germline segment, possibly from a read error. The rearrangement uses TRBV6-5 and TRBJ2-7; possible D gene TRBD1, 6 bases. The CDR3 runs to 16 residues. Looked up from germline, CDR1 is MNHEY and CDR2 is SVGAGI. The CDR3 nucleotides read TGTGCCAGCAGGAGGACAGTAGGCTTTCCCTCCCACGAGCAGTACTTC. Translation: CASRRTVGFPSHEQYF.

This clonotype was counted only a few times. This chain links TRBV20-1 with TRBJ2-2, with TRBD2 as a possible D gene (6 bases). Per the germline V gene, CDR1 is DFQATT and CDR2 is SNEGSKA (reference sequence). This CDR3 has 14 amino acids. With 3 bases removed from V and 6 bases from J, the gap between germline ends came to 14 bases. CDR3 bases: TGCAGTGCTAGGCCCCCAGGAGGGGCCGGGGAGCTGTTTTTT. Translated, it gives CSARPPGGAGELFF.

This clonotype occurred many times. J is TRBJ2-7 and V is TRBV12-3 or TRBV12-4; no reliable D call. CDR3 length: 12 amino acids. V was clipped by 3 bases and J by 2 bases, with 5 bases between them. The chain's CDR3 is CASSFYAYEQYF. The CDR3 DNA sequence: TGTGCCAGCAGTTTTTACGCCTACGAGCAGTACTTC.

This clonotype was counted at least ten times. The V call is TRBV9, the J call TRBJ2-1, with 10 nucleotides matching TRBD2. The ends lost 3 bases at V and 7 bases at J; junction bases unmatched: 7. Per germline, CDR1 SGDLS and CDR2 YYNGEE. This CDR3 contains 15 residues. The CDR3, as DNA: TGTGCCAGCAGCGGCGGGACTAGCGTTGGGAATGAGCAGTTCTTC. It is translated as CASSGGTSVGNEQFF.

This clonotype was seen many times. V is TRBV10-2 and J is TRBJ2-7; 13 bases are a match to TRBD2. From germline, CDR1 is WSHSY and CDR2 SAAADI. The V segment lost 0 bases and the J segment 3 bases; nucleotides outside the gene matches: 2. The CDR3 extends over 16 amino acids. The CDR3: CASSESWTSGGYEQYF. CDR3 bases: TGCGCCAGCAGTGAGTCCTGGACTAGCGGGGGCTACGAGCAGTACTTC.

The chain has TRBV5-6 and TRBJ2-5, with TRBD2 as a possible D gene (7 bases). CDR3 length: 15 residues. Germline V gene data show CDR1 as SGHDT and CDR2 as YYEEEE. V gave up 1 base and J gave up 4 bases, with 14 bases separating them. The CDR3 nucleotides read TGTGCCAGCAGCTTGCTCGTGGGGGGGCGAGAGACCCAGTACTTC. This sequence encodes CASSLLVGGRETQYF.

In this sample, this clonotype turned up many times. This chain links TRBV7-2 with TRBJ2-3; the match to TRBD1 covers 8 bases. Germline CDR1 reads SGHTA; CDR2 reads FQGNSA. The V segment lost 4 bases and the J segment 3 bases; nucleotides outside the gene matches: 15. This CDR3 is 18 amino acids long. The CDR3 region has the DNA TGTGCCAGCAGCTCGCCGGCGGGGACAGGTAGAGCGACAGATACGCAGTATTTT. Translating gives CASSSPAGTGRATDTQYF.

In this sample, this clonotype is large. CDR3 residues: CASSPPERKETQYF. CDR3 bases: TGTGCCAGCAGCCCTCCTGAGAGGAAAGAGACCCAGTACTTC. The genes are TRBV7-2 and TRBJ2-5; D is unclear. Deletions cut 5 bases from V and 3 bases from J, with 13 bases between. The CDR3 is 14 amino acids. CDR1 and CDR2 (germline): SGHTA, FQGNSA.

This clonotype was seen repeatedly, ten times or more. In nucleotides, the CDR3 is TGCAGTGCTAACCAAGATAGCACAGATACGCAGTATTTT. Residues: CSANQDSTDTQYF. The chain recombines TRBV20-1 with TRBJ2-3; D remains ambiguous. The length of the CDR3 is 13 residues. Trimming cost V 4 bases and J 0 bases, with 8 bases left between them. CDR1 and CDR2 from the germline V gene are DFQATT and SNEGSKA (reference sequence).

This clonotype occurred many times. This chain uses TRBV5-6 with TRBJ1-2; D remains ambiguous. The CDR3 loop spans 15 amino acids. Per the germline V gene, CDR1 is SGHDT and CDR2 is YYEEEE. V lost 4 bases to trimming and J lost 8 bases, with 21 bases between them. This chain's CDR3 is CASSAWSLRSYGYTF. The CDR3 nucleotides read TGTGCCAGCAGCGCTTGGTCCCTAAGGTCTTACGGCTACACCTTC.

This clonotype was detected many times. The chain couples TRBV7-2 to TRBJ2-1; 9 bases match TRBD2. This CDR3 region has 14 residues. After removal of 5 bases from V and 7 bases from J, the junction contained 6 bases not matched to a gene. CDR1 SGHTA and CDR2 FQGNSA come from the germline V gene. The CDR3 sequence: CASSARTSENEQFF. In DNA form, the CDR3 reads TGTGCCAGCAGCGCCCGGACTAGCGAGAATGAGCAGTTCTTC.

The V and J genes are TRBV28 and TRBJ1-5; D is possibly TRBD1 (5 bases). CDR1 is MDHEN, CDR2 SYDVKM, per germline. Trimming removed 8 bases at V and 5 bases at J, with 13 bases between. The CDR3 covers 13 residues. The CDR3 loop is CASGGADYQPQHF. The CDR3 DNA sequence: TGTGCCAGCGGGGGAGCAGATTATCAGCCCCAGCATTTT. Based on the CDR3 plus reference TRBV28 and TRBJ1-5, the full variable domain is DVKVTQSSRYLVKRTGEKVFLECVQDMDHENMFWYRQDPGLGLRLIYFSYDVKMKEKGDIPEGYSVSREKKERFSLILESASTNQTSMYLCASGGADYQPQHFGDGTRLSIL.

This clonotype was seen ten or more times. CDR3 protein: CASSRRGDLTDTQYF. The DNA of the CDR3 is TGTGCCAGCAGCAGGCGGGGGGACCTCACAGATACGCAGTATTTT. V usage is TRBV6-1 and J usage is TRBJ2-3; TRBD2 matches 8 bases. CDR1 is MNHNS, CDR2 SASEGT, per germline. V was pared by 6 bases and J by 2 bases, with 7 bases of the junction left unmatched. CDR3 length: 15 residues.